This T cell receptor beta chain is drawn from a study of shared T cell receptors in the human thymus. Germline CDR1 and CDR2: MNHEY and SMNVEV (reference sequence). Trimming at V came to 6 bases and at J to 9 bases, leaving 8 bases not matched to a gene. The CDR3 is 14 residues long. Using immunoSEQ multiplex PCR, the repertoire was profiled, and TCRdb retains in-frame clones only, with some absent. The sample lists 700,000 or so clones, over 75% occurring once. The same sample was also studied in work on human thymus T cells. That report notes: Infants, healthy and Finnish, who were having corrective surgery for congenital heart defects served as donors. Surgeons resected thymus tissue during corrective heart surgery. Gene usage (both V and J) appeared biased in thymic and blood repertoires.

The TCR was taken from a girl in the first two years of life with a congenital heart defect. The chain uses TRBV27 and TRBJ1-4; 9 bases are shared with TRBD1. The sample comprised thymocytes. The DNA for the CDR3 is TGTGCCAGCAGGGGACAGGGCCCAACCCAAAAACTGTTTTTT. Translation gives CASRGQGPTQKLFF.